There are a few counts of the clone carrying this T cell receptor beta chain. What it recognizes is unknown. This sample is part of a study of T-cell reconstitution after alpha-beta-depleted transplantation in children. Study results and limitations: T-cell counts and diversity at one year following transplant were attributed mainly to newly produced T cells.

Germline V gene data show CDR1 as LNHNV and CDR2 as YYDKDF (reference sequence). The CDR3 has 14 amino acids. After removal of 5 bases from V and 5 bases from J, the junction contained 5 bases not matched to a gene. During its preparation, the TCRbeta library received unique molecular identifiers. TCRdb re-analysed the PCR reads in MiXCR, keeping a single row per CDR3 protein. The data show over 200,000 distinct CDR3 sequences, roughly a sixth seen once. The material sequenced was PBMCs, mostly from graft donor cells, taken 360 days after TCRalphabeta/CD19-depleted stem cell transplant. J is TRBJ1-2 and V is TRBV15; 10 bases align to TRBD1. This clonotype was obtained from a male patient between 2 and 15 years old who had a stem cell transplant for acute lymphoblastic leukemia, so the T cells may come from the graft donor. This chain's CDR3 is CATSPGQGFYGYTF. As DNA, the CDR3 is TGTGCCACCAGCCCGGGACAGGGGTTTTATGGCTACACCTTC. Filled out from reference TRBV15 and TRBJ1-2, the complete variable domain reads DAMVIQNPRYQVTQFGKPVTLSCSQTLNHNVMYWYQQKSSQAPKLLFHYYDKDFNNEADTPDNFQSRRPNTSFCFLDIRSPGLGDTAMYLCATSPGQGFYGYTFGSGTRLTVV.